This T cell receptor (beta chain) came from a study of T cell changes during pregnancy in multiple sclerosis. Clones were read by immunoSEQ multiplex PCR, and TCRdb kept only the in-frame ones, dropping some. The data show approximately 44,000 clones, roughly nine tenths seen once. The CDR3 consists of 14 residues. Germline CDR1 is LGHNT and CDR2 is FRNRAP. V lost 6 bases to trimming and J lost 1 base; unmatched junction nucleotides: 2. Only a few counts were recorded for this clone. The TCR sequence derives from a female donor with multiple sclerosis, enrolled in a pregnancy study. This sample comprised CD8+ T cells from peripheral blood mononuclear cells, obtained in the third trimester of pregnancy. This chain joins TRBV12-5 and TRBJ2-1, with TRBD1 identical over 8 bases. The CDR3 DNA sequence: TGTGCTAGTGGGGACAGGGATTCCTACAATGAGCAGTTCTTC. It codes for CASGDRDSYNEQFF.